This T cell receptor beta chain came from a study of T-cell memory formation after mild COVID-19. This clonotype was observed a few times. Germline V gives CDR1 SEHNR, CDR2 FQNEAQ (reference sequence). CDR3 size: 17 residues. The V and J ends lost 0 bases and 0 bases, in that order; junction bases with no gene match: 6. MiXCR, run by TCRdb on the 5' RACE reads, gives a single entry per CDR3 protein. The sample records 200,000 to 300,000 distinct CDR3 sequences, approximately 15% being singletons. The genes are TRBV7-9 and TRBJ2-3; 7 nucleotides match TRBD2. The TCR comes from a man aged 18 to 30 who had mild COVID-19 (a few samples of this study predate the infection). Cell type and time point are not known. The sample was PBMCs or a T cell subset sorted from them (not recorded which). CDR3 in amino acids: CASSLAWASGSTDTQYF. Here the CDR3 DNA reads TGTGCCAGCAGCTTAGCGTGGGCTAGCGGCAGCACAGATACGCAGTATTTT.